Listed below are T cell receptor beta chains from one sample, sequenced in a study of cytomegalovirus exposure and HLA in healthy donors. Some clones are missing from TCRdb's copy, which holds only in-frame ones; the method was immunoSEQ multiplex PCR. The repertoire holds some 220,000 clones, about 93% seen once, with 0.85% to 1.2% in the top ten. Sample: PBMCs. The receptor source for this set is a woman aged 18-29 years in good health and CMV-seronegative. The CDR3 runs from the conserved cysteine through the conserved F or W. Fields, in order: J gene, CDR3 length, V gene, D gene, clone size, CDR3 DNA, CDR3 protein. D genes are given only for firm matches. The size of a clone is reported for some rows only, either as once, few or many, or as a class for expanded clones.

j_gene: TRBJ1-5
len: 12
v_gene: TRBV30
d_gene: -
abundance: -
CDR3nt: TGTGCCTGGAGTCTGAGTAATCAGCCCCAGCATTTT
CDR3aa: CAWSLSNQPQHF

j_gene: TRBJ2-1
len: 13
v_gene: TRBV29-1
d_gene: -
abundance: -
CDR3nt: TGCAGCGTTGACAGGGGTACCTACAATGAGCAGTTCTTC
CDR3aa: CSVDRGTYNEQFF

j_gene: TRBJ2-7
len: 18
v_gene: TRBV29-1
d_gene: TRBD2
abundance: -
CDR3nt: TGCAGCGTTGAGGTTAGGGCGCGGCGCGGGAGGGGGAGTTACGAGCAGTACTTC
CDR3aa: CSVEVRARRGRGSYEQYF

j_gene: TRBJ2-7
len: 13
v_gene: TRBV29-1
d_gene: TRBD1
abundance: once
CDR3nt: TGCAGCGTTGGCGGGACAGGTTCCTACGAGCAGTACTTC
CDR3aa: CSVGGTGSYEQYF

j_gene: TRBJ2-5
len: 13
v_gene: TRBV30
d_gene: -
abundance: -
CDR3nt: TGTGCCTGGAGTGTTATTAGGGGCGAGACCCAGTACTTC
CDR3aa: CAWSVIRGETQYF

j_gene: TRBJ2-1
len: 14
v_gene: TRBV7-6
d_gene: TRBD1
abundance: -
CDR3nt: TGTGCCAGCAGCTTGGGACAGGGACACAATGAGCAGTTCTTC
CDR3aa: CASSLGQGHNEQFF

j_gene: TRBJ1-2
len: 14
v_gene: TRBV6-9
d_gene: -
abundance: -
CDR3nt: TGTGCCAGCAGTTCCCGCAGAAATTACTATGGCTACACCTTC
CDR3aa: CASSSRRNYYGYTF

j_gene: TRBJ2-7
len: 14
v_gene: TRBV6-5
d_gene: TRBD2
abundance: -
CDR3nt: TGTGCCAGCAGCTTGGGACTAGCGTCCTACGAGCAGTACTTC
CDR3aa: CASSLGLASYEQYF

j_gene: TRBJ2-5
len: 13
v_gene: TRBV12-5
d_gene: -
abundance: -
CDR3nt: TGTGCTAGTGCCCAGGAGGGCCGAGAGACCCAGTACTTC
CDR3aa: CASAQEGRETQYF

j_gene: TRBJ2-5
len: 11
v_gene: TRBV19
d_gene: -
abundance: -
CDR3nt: TGTGCCACAGAAGAAGAAGAGACCCAGTACTTC
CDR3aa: CATEEEETQYF

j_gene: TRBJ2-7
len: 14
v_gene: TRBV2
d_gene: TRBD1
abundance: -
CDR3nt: TGTGCCAGCACCGGACAGGCCATCTCCTACGAGCAGTACTTC
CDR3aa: CASTGQAISYEQYF

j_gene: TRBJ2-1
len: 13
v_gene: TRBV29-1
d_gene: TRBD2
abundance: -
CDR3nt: TGCAGCGTTTGGCTAGCGGGGGCACATGAGCAGTTCTTC
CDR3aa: CSVWLAGAHEQFF

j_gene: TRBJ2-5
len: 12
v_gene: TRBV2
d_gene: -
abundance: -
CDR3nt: TGTGCCAGCAGTGAGACTAGGGAGACCCAGTACTTC
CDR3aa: CASSETRETQYF

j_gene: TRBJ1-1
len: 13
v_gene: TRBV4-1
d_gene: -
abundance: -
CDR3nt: TGCGCCAGCAGCCTTGGACAGCTCACTGAAGCTTTCTTT
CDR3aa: CASSLGQLTEAFF

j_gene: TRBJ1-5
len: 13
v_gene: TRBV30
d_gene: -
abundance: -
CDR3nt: TGTGCCTGGTCGGGGGACCCCAATCAGCCCCAGCATTTT
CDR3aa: CAWSGDPNQPQHF

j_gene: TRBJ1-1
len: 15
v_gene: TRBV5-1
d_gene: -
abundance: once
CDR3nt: TGCGCCAGCAGCTTGTTGCGGGGGTGGAACACTGAAGCTTTCTTT
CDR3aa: CASSLLRGWNTEAFF

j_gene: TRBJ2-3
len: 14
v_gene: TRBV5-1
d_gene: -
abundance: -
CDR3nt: TGCGCCAGCAGCTTAGAGGTCCATACAGATACGCAGTATTTT
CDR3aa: CASSLEVHTDTQYF

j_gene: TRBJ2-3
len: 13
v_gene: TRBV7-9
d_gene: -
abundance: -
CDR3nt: TGTGCCAGCAGCTTAGTCTCCACAGATACGCAGTATTTT
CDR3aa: CASSLVSTDTQYF

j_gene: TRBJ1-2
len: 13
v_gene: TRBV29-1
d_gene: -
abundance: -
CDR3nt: TGCAGCGCAGCAGCGGGTATTGACTATGGCTACACCTTC
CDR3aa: CSAAAGIDYGYTF

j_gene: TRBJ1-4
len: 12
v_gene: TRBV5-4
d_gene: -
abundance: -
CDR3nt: TGTGCCAGCAGCACCTCGGGGGGGCGGCTGTTTTTT
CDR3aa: CASSTSGGRLFF

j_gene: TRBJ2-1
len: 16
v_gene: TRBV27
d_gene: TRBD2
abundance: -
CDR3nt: TGTGCCAGCAGTCTTAGCCCTAGCGGATGGTTAAATGAGCAGTTCTTC
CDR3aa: CASSLSPSGWLNEQFF

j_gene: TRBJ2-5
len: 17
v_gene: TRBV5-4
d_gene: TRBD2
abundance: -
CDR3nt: TGTGCCAGCACCGTGCCTTCAAACCTAGCGGGAGTTGAGACCCAGTACTTC
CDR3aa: CASTVPSNLAGVETQYF

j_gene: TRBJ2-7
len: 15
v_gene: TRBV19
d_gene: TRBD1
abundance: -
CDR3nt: TGTGCCAGTAGTACCGGGACAGGGGGCCCCTACGAGCAGTACTTC
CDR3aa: CASSTGTGGPYEQYF

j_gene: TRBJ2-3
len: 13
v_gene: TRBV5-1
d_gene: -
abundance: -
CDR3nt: TGCGCCAGCAGACGACAGCGCACAGATACGCAGTATTTT
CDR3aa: CASRRQRTDTQYF

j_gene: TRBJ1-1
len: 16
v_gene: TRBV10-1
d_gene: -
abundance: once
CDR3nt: TGCGCCAGCAGGGGGAGTCGGACGGATCCGAACACTGAAGCTTTCTTT
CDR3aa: CASRGSRTDPNTEAFF

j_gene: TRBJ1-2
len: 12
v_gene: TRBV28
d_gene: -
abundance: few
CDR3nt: TGTGCCAGCAGTCGGCGGTCGGAGGGCTACACCTTC
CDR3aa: CASSRRSEGYTF

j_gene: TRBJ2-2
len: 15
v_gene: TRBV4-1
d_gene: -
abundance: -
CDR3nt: TGCGCCAGCAGCCAAGTGCCCCATGCGGGGGGGGAGCTGTTTTTT
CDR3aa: CASSQVPHAGGELFF

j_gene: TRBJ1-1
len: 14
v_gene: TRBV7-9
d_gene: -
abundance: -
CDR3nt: TGTGCCAGCAGCTTAGGATCACAGACCACTGAAGCTTTCTTT
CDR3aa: CASSLGSQTTEAFF

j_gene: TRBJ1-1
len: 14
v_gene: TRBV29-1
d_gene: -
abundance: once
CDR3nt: TGCAGCGCCATCCCAATGGACAGTCACACTGAAGCTTTCTTT
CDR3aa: CSAIPMDSHTEAFF

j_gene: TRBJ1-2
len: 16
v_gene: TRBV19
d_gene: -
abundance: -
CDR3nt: TGTGCCAGTAGTAAAAGGGGAGGACAATCGAGCTATGGCTACACCTTC
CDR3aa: CASSKRGGQSSYGYTF

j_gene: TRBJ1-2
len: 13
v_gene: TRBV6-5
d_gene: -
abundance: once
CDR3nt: TGTGCCAGCAGGACGACAGCAGTCTATGGCTACACCTTC
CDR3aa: CASRTTAVYGYTF

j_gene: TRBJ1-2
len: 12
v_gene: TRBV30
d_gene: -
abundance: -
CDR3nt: TGTGCCTGGATGTACAGGGCGGGCGGCTACACCTTC
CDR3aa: CAWMYRAGGYTF

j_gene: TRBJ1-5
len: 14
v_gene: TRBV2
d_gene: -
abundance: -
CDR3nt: TGTGCCAGCAACGGTTTCTATAGCAATCAGCCCCAGCATTTT
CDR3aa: CASNGFYSNQPQHF

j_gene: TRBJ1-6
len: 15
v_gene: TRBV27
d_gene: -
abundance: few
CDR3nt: TGTGCCACCAGGAAAGGGAGAGTTGAGAATTCACCCCTCCACTTT
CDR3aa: CATRKGRVENSPLHF

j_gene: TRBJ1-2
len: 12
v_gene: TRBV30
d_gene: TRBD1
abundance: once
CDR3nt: TGTGCCTGGGGACAGGGATCCTATGGCTACACCTTC
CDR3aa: CAWGQGSYGYTF

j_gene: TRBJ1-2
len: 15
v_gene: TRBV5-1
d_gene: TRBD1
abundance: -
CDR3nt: TGCGCCAGCAGCTTGGGAGGACAGGGGGACTATGGCTACACCTTC
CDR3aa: CASSLGGQGDYGYTF

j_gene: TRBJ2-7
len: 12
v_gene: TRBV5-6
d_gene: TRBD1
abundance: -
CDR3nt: TGTGCCAGCAGACGGGACAGCTACGAGCAGTACTTC
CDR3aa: CASRRDSYEQYF

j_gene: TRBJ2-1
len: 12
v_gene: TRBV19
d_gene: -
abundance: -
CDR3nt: TGTGCCAGTAGTACAGGGTACGATGAGCAGTTCTTC
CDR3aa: CASSTGYDEQFF

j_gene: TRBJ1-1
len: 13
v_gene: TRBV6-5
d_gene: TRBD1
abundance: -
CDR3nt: TGTGCCAGCAGTCAGGGGGCTGACACTGAAGCTTTCTTT
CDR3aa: CASSQGADTEAFF

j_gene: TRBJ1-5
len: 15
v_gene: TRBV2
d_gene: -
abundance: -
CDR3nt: TGTGCCAGCAGTGCCGACGGAGGGAGCAATCAGCCCCAGCATTTT
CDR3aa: CASSADGGSNQPQHF

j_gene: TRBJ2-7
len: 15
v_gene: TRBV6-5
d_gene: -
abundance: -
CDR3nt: TGTGCCAGCAGTCCTTCTAGCGAGAGTTTCTTCGAGCAGTACTTC
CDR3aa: CASSPSSESFFEQYF

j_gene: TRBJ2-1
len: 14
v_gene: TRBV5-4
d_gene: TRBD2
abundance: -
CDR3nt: TGTGCCAGCAGCCCTGCGGGGGGAGATTCTGAGCAGTTCTTC
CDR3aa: CASSPAGGDSEQFF

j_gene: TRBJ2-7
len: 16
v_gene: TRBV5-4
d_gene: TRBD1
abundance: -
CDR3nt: TGTGCCAGCACCACGAATCGCGGGACAGGGAGTGTTGAGCAGTACTTC
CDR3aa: CASTTNRGTGSVEQYF

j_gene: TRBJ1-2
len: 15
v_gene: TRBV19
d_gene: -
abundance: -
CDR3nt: TGTGCCAGTAGTACCTTGCAGACAGGCCACTATGGCTACACCTTC
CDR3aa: CASSTLQTGHYGYTF

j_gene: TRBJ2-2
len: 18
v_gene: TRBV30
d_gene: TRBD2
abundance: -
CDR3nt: TGTGCCTGGAGTGTACGGCTAGCGGGAGGGCCTAAGACCGGGGAGCTGTTTTTT
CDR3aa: CAWSVRLAGGPKTGELFF

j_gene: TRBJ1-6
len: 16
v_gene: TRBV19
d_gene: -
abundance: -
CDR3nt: TGTGCCAGTAGTATACCGCCGACGACAGATAATTCACCCCTCCACTTT
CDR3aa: CASSIPPTTDNSPLHF

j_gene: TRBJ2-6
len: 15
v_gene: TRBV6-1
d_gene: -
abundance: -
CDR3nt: TGTGCCGGCTCCCAGGTTGCTGGTGGGGCCAACGTCCTGACTTTC
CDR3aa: CAGSQVAGGANVLTF

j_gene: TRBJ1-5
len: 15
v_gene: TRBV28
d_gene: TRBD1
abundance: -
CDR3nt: TGTGCCAGCAGGGGACAGGGGAGTAGCTTGCAGCCCCAGCATTTT
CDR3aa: CASRGQGSSLQPQHF

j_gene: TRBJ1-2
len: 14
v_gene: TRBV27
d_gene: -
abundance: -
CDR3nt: TGTGCCAGCAGTTTACGGGGAGTCGGCTATGGCTACACCTTC
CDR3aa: CASSLRGVGYGYTF

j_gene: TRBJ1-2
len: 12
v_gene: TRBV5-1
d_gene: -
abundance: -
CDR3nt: TGCGCCAGCAGTTTTTCGGGCTATGGCTACACCTTC
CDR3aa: CASSFSGYGYTF

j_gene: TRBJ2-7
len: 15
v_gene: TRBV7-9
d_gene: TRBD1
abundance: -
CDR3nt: TGTGCCAGCAGCAACCGGGACAGGGGGTTCTACGAGCAGTACTTC
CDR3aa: CASSNRDRGFYEQYF

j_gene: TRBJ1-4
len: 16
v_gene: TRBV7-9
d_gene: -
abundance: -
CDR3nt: TGTGCCAGCAGCCTCCGTCGGACTCCAAAGGGTGAAAAACTGTTTTTT
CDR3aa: CASSLRRTPKGEKLFF

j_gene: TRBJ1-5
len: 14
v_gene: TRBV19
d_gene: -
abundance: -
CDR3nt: TGTGCCAGTAGTATATCAGGCTGTTATCAGCCCCAGCATTTT
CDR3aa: CASSISGCYQPQHF

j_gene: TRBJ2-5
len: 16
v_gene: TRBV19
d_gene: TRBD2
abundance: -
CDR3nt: TGTGCGGTAGGGGGTGCGGGACTAGCCTCCCAAGAGACCCAGTACTTC
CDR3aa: CAVGGAGLASQETQYF